A selection of T cell receptor beta chains follows, all from one sample in a study. TCRdb called the 5' RACE reads again in MiXCR, with one record for every CDR3 protein. The top ten clones hold under 6% of a sample with about 10,000 distinct CDR3 sequences, roughly a quarter of them seen once. The specimen was naive CD4+ T cells sorted from a lymph node. These receptors came from a female donor with breast cancer. The CDR3 runs from the conserved cysteine through the conserved F or W. D genes are given only for firm matches. The size field is filled for only some rows; it gives once, few, many or a size class.

V	J	D	size	DNA	CDR3
TRBV20-1	TRBJ2-3	TRBD2	few	TGCAGTGCTCAGGGACTAGCGCCGGGCGAAGATACGCAGTATTTT	CSAQGLAPGEDTQYF
TRBV3-1	TRBJ2-7	.	many	TGTGCCAGCAGCCAAGGGGTTTTTGGGGCGCGATACTTC	CASSQGVFGARYF
TRBV4-1	TRBJ1-1	.	medium-sized	TGCGCCAGCAGCCGGAAGATGGCGCAGAACACTGAAGCTTTCTTT	CASSRKMAQNTEAFF
TRBV10-1	TRBJ2-7	TRBD2	many	TGCGCCAGCAGTCTACTAGCGAGGAGCTCCTACGAGCAGTACTTC	CASSLLARSSYEQYF
TRBV7-3	TRBJ2-3	.	many	TGTGCCAGCAGCCCATCCCGGGCGCGGTTTGGGAATACGCAGTATTTT	CASSPSRARFGNTQYF
TRBV6-5	TRBJ2-3	.	few	TGTGCCAGCAGTTTACACGGGGGGCGATCTAGCACAGATACGCAGTATTTT	CASSLHGGRSSTDTQYF
TRBV6-5	TRBJ2-7	TRBD1	.	TGTGCCAGCAGTCGCGACAGGGCGGCTAGCTACGAGCAGTACTTC	CASSRDRAASYEQYF
TRBV2	TRBJ1-6	.	.	TGTGCCAGCAGTATCGAGGGGGACCTGTCACCCCTCCACTTT	CASSIEGDLSPLHF
TRBV9	TRBJ2-1	TRBD2	few	TGTGCCAGCTCCCTGGCTAGCGGGAGTTCCAATGAGCAGTTCTTC	CASSLASGSSNEQFF
TRBV28	TRBJ2-7	.	few	TGTGCCAGCAGTTTGGTGCCTAGATACGAGCAGTACTTC	CASSLVPRYEQYF
TRBV7-6	TRBJ1-5	TRBD1	medium-sized	TGTGCCAGCAGCTCCAGGACAGGGCGCAATCAGCCCCAGCATTTT	CASSSRTGRNQPQHF
TRBV28	TRBJ2-7	TRBD2	medium-sized	TGTGCCAGCAGTCAGACTAGCGGGGGCCGCTCCTACGAGCAGTACTTC	CASSQTSGGRSYEQYF
TRBV3-1	TRBJ2-1	TRBD2	.	TGTGCCAGCAGCCAAAGCGGGAGGGCCAGGCATGAGCAGTTCTTC	CASSQSGRARHEQFF
TRBV5-1	TRBJ2-2	TRBD2	medium-sized	TGCGCCAGCAGCTTGAGGGTCGGGAGGGCCGACGGGGAGCTGTTTTTT	CASSLRVGRADGELFF
TRBV6-2/TRBV6-3	TRBJ2-7	.	few	TGTGCCAGCAGTTACTCGTCTATGGCCACGATCTCCTACGAGCAGTACTTC	CASSYSSMATISYEQYF
TRBV12-3/TRBV12-4	TRBJ2-1	.	many	TGTGCCAGCGGAGACAATGAGCAGTTCTTC	CASGDNEQFF
TRBV5-1	TRBJ2-5	.	many	TGCGCCAGCAGCTTGAACACCCAAGAGACCCAGTACTTC	CASSLNTQETQYF
TRBV12-3/TRBV12-4	TRBJ1-5	TRBD1	many	TGTGCCAGCAGTTTAGGGGACAGGGGCCCTCGGGGGCAGCCCCAGCATTTT	CASSLGDRGPRGQPQHF
TRBV7-6	TRBJ1-5	.	many	TGTGCCAGCAGCTTAGGGCAGTCCCCCAATCAGCCCCAGCATTTT	CASSLGQSPNQPQHF
TRBV20-1	TRBJ2-3	TRBD1	few	TGCAGTGCTAGTGGGACAGTGACTAGCACAGATACGCAGTATTTT	CSASGTVTSTDTQYF
TRBV5-4	TRBJ2-1	.	.	TGTGCCAGCAACTTGGTTCTAGGTTACAATGAGCAGTTCTTC	CASNLVLGYNEQFF
TRBV29-1	TRBJ2-1	TRBD1	few	TGCAGCCATACGAGGGACAGATACAATGAGCAGTTCTTC	CSHTRDRYNEQFF
TRBV5-1	TRBJ1-4	.	.	TGCGCCAGCACCCTCGATGGGGGAGAAGAAAAACTGTTTTTT	CASTLDGGEEKLFF
TRBV20-1	TRBJ2-5	TRBD2	medium-sized	TGCAGTGCTAGAGATCCCACCGGCGGGAGAGGAGAGACCCAGTACTTC	CSARDPTGGRGETQYF
TRBV5-1	TRBJ2-7	.	.	TGCGCCAGCAGCCCTCCGGTGGGGACCTACGAGCAGTACTTC	CASSPPVGTYEQYF
TRBV7-2	TRBJ2-1	.	.	TGTGCCAGCAGCTTAGTTCCTTGGAAGAGTGAGCAGTTCTTC	CASSLVPWKSEQFF
TRBV20-1	TRBJ2-7	.	medium-sized	TGCAGTGCTGACAGGCTGATTGGATTTTATTACGAGCAGTACTTC	CSADRLIGFYYEQYF
TRBV5-1	TRBJ2-7	TRBD2	.	TGCGCCAGCAGCTCTAGCGGGAACTCCTACGAGCAGTACTTC	CASSSSGNSYEQYF
TRBV12-3/TRBV12-4	TRBJ1-4	.	medium-sized	TGTGCCAGCAGTTTCGTGGGGGTTGGAGAAAAACTGTTTTTT	CASSFVGVGEKLFF
TRBV11-2	TRBJ2-3	TRBD2	.	TGTGCCAACAGCTTAGTGTCTAGCGGGACGAGCACAGATACGCAGTACTTT	CANSLVSSGTSTDTQYF
TRBV14	TRBJ1-3	.	many	TGTGCCAGCAGCCAAGACAGCTTCCGAAACACCATATATTTT	CASSQDSFRNTIYF
TRBV5-1	TRBJ1-5	TRBD1	many	TGCGCCAGCAGCCCGGGACAGAATAGCAATCAGCCCCAGCATTTT	CASSPGQNSNQPQHF
TRBV5-5	TRBJ2-7	.	many	TGTGCCAGCAGCTTGTCAATTAGGGTCTACGAGCAGTACTTC	CASSLSIRVYEQYF
TRBV6-1	TRBJ2-1	TRBD2	.	TGTGCCAGCAGCTTAACTAGCGGGAGGATCGATGAGCAGTTCTTC	CASSLTSGRIDEQFF
TRBV11-2	TRBJ2-1	TRBD1	.	TGTGCCAGCAGCCCGACAGGGGTGGGCAATGAGCAGTTCTTC	CASSPTGVGNEQFF
TRBV3-1	TRBJ2-7	TRBD1	many	TGTGCCAGCAGCCAGGGACAGCCTGGCGAGCAGTACTTC	CASSQGQPGEQYF
TRBV20-1	TRBJ1-6	TRBD1	many	TGCAGTGCTAGCCCGGGACAGGGGCCTTTTGATAATTCACCCCTCCACTTT	CSASPGQGPFDNSPLHF
TRBV12-3/TRBV12-4	TRBJ1-2	TRBD1	few	TGTGCCAGCAGACGGGACAGCGGGGACTACACCTTC	CASRRDSGDYTF
TRBV12-3/TRBV12-4	TRBJ1-3	.	.	TGTGCCAGCAGTTTGATAAGGTTACTGAAGTACTCTGGAAACACCATATATTTT	CASSLIRLLKYSGNTIYF
TRBV29-1	TRBJ2-7	TRBD2	medium-sized	TGCAGCGTCGATGGACTAGCGGGACCCTACGAGCAGTACTTC	CSVDGLAGPYEQYF
TRBV28	TRBJ2-1	TRBD2	many	TGTGCCAGCAGTACTGGGACTAGCGGGAGTTCCGTTGAGCAGTTCTTC	CASSTGTSGSSVEQFF
TRBV5-1	TRBJ2-1	.	many	TGCGCCAGCCGGGACGACTCCTACAATGAGCAGTTCTTC	CASRDDSYNEQFF
TRBV6-5	TRBJ2-7	TRBD1	many	TGTGCCAGCAGTTATTCCGGGACAGGGTACGAGCAGTACTTC	CASSYSGTGYEQYF
TRBV30	TRBJ1-1	.	once	TGTGCCTGGAACGAGAAACCTGAAGCTTTCTTT	CAWNEKPEAFF
TRBV10-1	TRBJ1-1	.	many	TGCGCCAGCAGGGGCCAGGCCGCTGAAGCTTTCTTT	CASRGQAAEAFF
TRBV7-6	TRBJ1-5	.	large	TGTGCCAGCAGCTTAGAGCCTGCCCAGCCCCAGCATTTT	CASSLEPAQPQHF
TRBV11-2	TRBJ2-1	TRBD2	many	TGTGCCAGCAGAAATCTACGAGCGGGAGGGTCCTACAATGAGCAGTTCTTC	CASRNLRAGGSYNEQFF
TRBV12-5	TRBJ2-1	TRBD2	many	TGTGCTAGCTTCCCGGGTAGCGGGTCAGAGCAGTTCTTC	CASFPGSGSEQFF
TRBV20-1	TRBJ1-5	.	few	TGCAGTGCTAGAGGACAGTTTAGCAATCAGCCCCAGCATTTT	CSARGQFSNQPQHF
TRBV5-5	TRBJ1-1	.	few	TGTGCCAGCAGCGAGGACTTGGAAGCTTTCTTT	CASSEDLEAFF